These 25 T cell receptor beta chains were sequenced from one sample in a study of blood T cell repertoires in COVID-19. The table came from immunoSEQ multiplex PCR; TCRdb's copy has only in-frame clones and leaves some out. The data contain more than 50,000 clones, roughly 80% of them singletons. Sequencing was done on a sample of peripheral blood. The source of these receptors is a human donor in a cohort sampled during active COVID-19.

There are a few counts of this clone. The chain employs TRBV4-1 and TRBJ2-2, with 14 bases identical to TRBD2. Per the germline V gene, CDR1 is MGHRA and CDR2 is YSYEKL. After removal of 1 base from V and 6 bases from J, the junction contained 4 bases not matched to a gene. The CDR3 totals 17 residues. DNA for the CDR3: TGCGCCAGCAGCCAAGTGAGGGGACTAGCGGGGGCCGGGGAGCTGTTTTTT. Its protein product is CASSQVRGLAGAGELFF.

This clone was detected only once. The chain links TRBV6-5 to TRBJ2-3; D call uncertain. Trimming cost V 6 bases and J 2 bases, with 3 bases left between them. The germline gives CDR1 MNHEY, CDR2 SVGAGI. This CDR3 is 11 amino acids long. This CDR3 reads CASRHTDTQYF. The CDR3 DNA sequence: TGTGCCAGCAGACACACAGATACGCAGTATTTT.

V usage is TRBV7-9 and J usage is TRBJ2-7; D possibly corresponds to TRBD2 (7 bases). Per germline, CDR1 SEHNR and CDR2 FQNEAQ (reference sequence). CDR3 size: 16 residues. Trimming shortened V by 4 bases and J by 6 bases, and 22 bases separated the two germline ends. As DNA, the CDR3 is TGTGCCAGCAGCTCCTTCCCACGGGGGGCGATCCCCGAGCAGTACTTC. Its protein product is CASSSFPRGAIPEQYF.

The rearrangement links TRBV7-9 to TRBJ2-1, with D possibly being TRBD2 (6 bases). The CDR3 extends over 16 amino acids. V was shortened by 5 bases and J by 2 bases, with 16 bases between the two germline ends. The germline V gene has CDR1 SEHNR and CDR2 FQNEAQ (reference sequence). CDR3 bases: TGTGCCAGCAGCCCCTTCGCGGGGACCGCCTACAATGAGCAGTTCTTC. Translated: CASSPFAGTAYNEQFF.

The count of this clone is one. The J gene is TRBJ1-2, the V gene TRBV30; perhaps TRBD1 as D (5 bases). Germline values: CDR1 GTSNPN, CDR2 SVGIG (reference sequence). The CDR3 consists of 15 residues. The V and J ends lost 4 bases and 0 bases respectively, with 15 bases between them. CDR3: CAWKGQGEANYGYTF. CDR3 nucleotide sequence: TGTGCCTGGAAGGGCCAAGGGGAAGCTAACTATGGCTACACCTTC.

The rearrangement uses TRBV7-8 and TRBJ2-3; D perhaps matches TRBD1 (5 bases). V dropped 5 bases and J dropped 2 bases, with 17 bases sitting between them. CDR1 SGHVS and CDR2 FQNEAQ come from the germline V gene. This CDR3 is 16 amino acids long. Written as DNA, the CDR3 is TGTGCCAGCAGCCCCCTTGCCCGGACAAACACAGATACGCAGTATTTT. This translates into CASSPLARTNTDTQYF.

This clone showed up just a few times. V gene TRBV9 combines with J gene TRBJ2-1; 8 bases map to TRBD2. V lost 4 bases and J lost 8; bases outside the gene matches: 11. The germline gives CDR1 SGDLS, CDR2 YYNGEE. The CDR3 spans 15 residues. The CDR3 DNA follows: TGTGCCAGCAGCCAGGCCGGGACTAGTCTCTATGAGCAGTTCTTC. It yields the protein CASSQAGTSLYEQFF.

This rearrangement joins TRBV19 to TRBJ2-2; 10 bases agree with TRBD2. Germline lookup yields CDR1 LNHDA and CDR2 SQIVND (reference sequence). The ends lost 7 bases at V and 6 bases at J; junction bases unmatched: 14. The CDR3 runs to 17 residues. The CDR3 bases are TGTGCCAGTACCTTCCGGAGTAGCGGGGGGAAACCCGGGGAGCTGTTTTTT. Encoded protein: CASTFRSSGGKPGELFF. The entire variable domain, with the rest obtained from reference TRBV19 and TRBJ2-2, is as follows: DGGITQSPKYLFRKEGQNVTLSCEQNLNHDAMYWYRQDPGQGLRLIYYSQIVNDFQKGDIAEGYSVSREKKESFPLTVTSAQKNPTAFYLCASTFRSSGGKPGELFFGEGSRLTVL.

This clone was counted a few times. The chain employs TRBV5-1 and TRBJ1-5, with unresolved D. Trimming shortened V by 0 bases and J by 4 bases, and 8 bases separated the two germline ends. CDR1 is SGHRS and CDR2 is YFSETQ in the germline V gene. This CDR3 has 14 residues. The CDR3: CASSLAGFNQPQHF. The CDR3 coding sequence is TGCGCCAGCAGCTTGGCGGGTTTTAATCAGCCCCAGCATTTT. The whole variable domain, remainder taken from reference TRBV5-1 and TRBJ1-5, is KAGVTQTPRYLIKTRGQQVTLSCSPISGHRSVSWYQQTPGQGLQFLFEYFSETQRNKGNFPGRFSGRQFSNSRSEMNVSTLELGDSALYLCASSLAGFNQPQHFGDGTRLSIL.

This clone is deemed medium-sized. This chain uses TRBV10-1 with TRBJ1-6; D call uncertain. Per the germline V gene, CDR1 is WNHNN and CDR2 is SYGVQD (reference sequence). V shed 3 bases and J shed 9 bases, with 9 bases lying between them. The CDR3 runs 13 residues. The CDR3 loop is CASSDGRGSPLHF. CDR3 DNA: TGCGCCAGCAGTGATGGCCGGGGTTCACCCCTCCACTTT.

In its sample, this clone was seen a few times. The V and J genes are TRBV6-4 and TRBJ2-2; the D is unclear. The germline CDR1 and CDR2 sequences are MRHNA and SNTAGT. The CDR3 contains 14 residues. V was clipped by 3 bases and J by 0 bases, with 5 bases between them. Here the CDR3 DNA reads TGTGCCAGCAGTGATCGGGCGAACACCGGGGAGCTGTTTTTT. Protein: CASSDRANTGELFF.

Only a few counts were recorded for this clone. The CDR3 sequence: CATSPGQGSYEQYF. The CDR3 coding sequence is TGTGCCACCAGTCCTGGACAGGGCTCCTACGAGCAGTACTTC. V gene TRBV15 combines with J gene TRBJ2-7; the match to TRBD1 covers 8 bases. CDR3 length: 14 amino acids. J was trimmed by 0 bases and V by 6 bases; bases with no gene match: 4. Germline V lookup: CDR1 LNHNV, CDR2 YYDKDF (reference sequence).

The gene calls are TRBV19 and TRBJ1-6; D remains ambiguous. V lost 0 bases, J lost 9 bases, and 9 bases lay in between. This CDR3 spans 14 amino acids. Germline-derived CDR1 and CDR2 are LNHDA and SQIVND (reference sequence). In nucleotides, the CDR3 is TGTGCCAGTAGTATAGATCTTGAGAGTTCACCCCTCCACTTT. Residues: CASSIDLESSPLHF.

This rearrangement joins TRBV11-3 to TRBJ2-1; TRBD2 is a possible D gene (7 bases). Germline lookup yields CDR1 SGHNT and CDR2 YENEEA. Trimming shortened V by 5 bases and J by 7 bases, and 18 bases separated the two germline ends. The CDR3 contains 15 residues. CDR3 coding DNA: TGTGCCAGCAGCCCTAGGGGGGGCCGGGGTAATGAGCAGTTCTTC. Protein sequence: CASSPRGGRGNEQFF.

This clone was detected only once. V is TRBV7-8 and J is TRBJ1-6; tentatively, D is TRBD1 (6 bases). Deletions cut 5 bases from V and 7 bases from J, with 15 bases between. CDR1 SGHVS and CDR2 FQNEAQ come from the germline V gene. The CDR3 has 15 residues. The CDR3, as DNA: TGTGCCAGCAGCACACCCAGGGGTGGCAATTCACCCCTCCACTTT. It translates to CASSTPRGGNSPLHF. The full variable domain, in which reference TRBV7-8 and TRBJ1-6 provide the parts outside the CDR3, is GAGVSQSPRYKVAKRGQDVALRCDPISGHVSLFWYQQALGQGPEFLTYFQNEAQLDKSGLPSDRFFAERPEGSVSTLKIQRTQQEDSAVYLCASSTPRGGNSPLHFGNGTRLTVT.

This chain joins TRBV14 and TRBJ1-6; D is unresolved. Germline CDR1 reads SGHDN; CDR2 reads FVKESK. Trimming shortened V by 2 bases and J by 7 bases, and 12 bases separated the two germline ends. The CDR3 length is 15 residues. The DNA for the CDR3 is TGTGCCAGCAGCCAAAGTCGGCAGCGGAATTCACCCCTCCACTTT. Its protein is CASSQSRQRNSPLHF.

The rearrangement joins TRBV6-4 to TRBJ1-3; D ambiguous. CDR1 and CDR2 (germline): MRHNA, SNTAGT. The ends were cut back, 7 bases at V and 0 bases at J, with 10 bases in the middle. The CDR3 extends over 14 amino acids. The CDR3 nucleotides read TGTGCCAGCACCCTCGATAGCTCTGGAAACACCATATATTTT. Protein sequence: CASTLDSSGNTIYF.

V and J are TRBV7-8 and TRBJ2-2; 10 bases are a match to TRBD1. CDR3 length equals 16 residues. Germline V CDR1 and CDR2: SGHVS, FQNEAQ. J lost 1 base, V lost 8 bases, and 7 bases had no gene match. The CDR3 reads CASRQRDRGNTGELFF. The CDR3, as DNA: TGTGCCAGCCGCCAGCGGGACAGGGGGAACACCGGGGAGCTGTTTTTT.

CDR3 amino acids: CASSPGLAGGLNEQFF. CDR3 nucleotides: TGCGCCAGCAGCCCCGGACTAGCGGGGGGGCTTAATGAGCAGTTCTTC. The chain links TRBV5-1 to TRBJ2-1, with 15 bases fitting TRBD2. V was clipped by 4 bases and J by 7 bases; unmatched bases: 6. There are 16 residues in the CDR3. In germline, CDR1 is SGHRS, CDR2 YFSETQ.

This chain links TRBV29-1 with TRBJ2-7; no definite D call. Trimming stripped 7 bases from V and 4 bases from J, with 11 bases between. CDR3 length equals 11 residues. CDR1 and CDR2 from the germline V gene are SQVTM and ANQGSEA. CDR3 nucleotide sequence: TGCAGCGGCGGAACTAAATACGAGCAGTACGTC. Translation: CSGGTKYEQYV.

The V call is TRBV18, the J call TRBJ2-7, with 7 nucleotides matching TRBD1. Germline V CDR1 and CDR2: KGHSH, LQKENI. The CDR3 is 17 residues long. V dropped 5 bases and J dropped 6; count of bases not matched to a gene: 19. In DNA, the CDR3 is TGTGCCAGCTCAGGGTCGAAGACAGGGATAGGGGCTAGCGAGCAGTACTTC. Amino acids: CASSGSKTGIGASEQYF.

The V call is TRBV30, the J call TRBJ1-2; D might be TRBD1 (6 bases). The germline V and J ends were trimmed by 3 bases and 8 bases, with 13 bases remaining between them. Germline CDR1 and CDR2: GTSNPN and SVGIG (reference sequence). The CDR3 covers 12 residues. For the CDR3, the DNA is TGTGCCTGGAGCATGGACAGTCGGGGCTACACCTTC. This gives the protein CAWSMDSRGYTF.

The chain carries TRBV12-3 or TRBV12-4 and TRBJ1-3; no reliable D call. The V end was cut by 5 bases, the J end by 0 bases, with 5 bases between. This CDR3 is built from 13 residues. CDR3 coding DNA: TGTGCCAGCAGTGCTATCTCTGGAAACACCATATATTTT. Its protein product is CASSAISGNTIYF.

The chain has TRBV30 and TRBJ1-1; D call uncertain. With 3 bases removed from V and 2 bases from J, the gap between germline ends came to 10 bases. The CDR3 is made up of 13 amino acids. The germline gives CDR1 GTSNPN, CDR2 SVGIG (reference sequence). The CDR3 reads CAWSPQANTEAFF. The DNA for the CDR3 is TGTGCCTGGAGCCCTCAGGCTAACACTGAAGCTTTCTTT. Full variable domain (outside the CDR3, taken from reference TRBV30 and TRBJ1-1): SQTIHQWPATLVQPVGSPLSLECTVEGTSNPNLYWYRQAAGRGLQLLFYSVGIGQISSEVPQNLSASRPQDRQFILSSKKLLLSDSGFYLCAWSPQANTEAFFGQGTRLTVV.

The rearrangement links TRBV19 to TRBJ1-5, with D unclear. The V gene's germline CDR1 is LNHDA and CDR2 SQIVND (reference sequence). Between the trimmed V and J ends, which lost 5 bases and 2 bases, there was a span of 16 bases. The CDR3 spans 16 residues. CDR3 protein: CASSLRERTGNQPQHF. As DNA, the CDR3 is TGTGCCAGTAGTCTACGGGAGAGGACGGGCAATCAGCCCCAGCATTTT.